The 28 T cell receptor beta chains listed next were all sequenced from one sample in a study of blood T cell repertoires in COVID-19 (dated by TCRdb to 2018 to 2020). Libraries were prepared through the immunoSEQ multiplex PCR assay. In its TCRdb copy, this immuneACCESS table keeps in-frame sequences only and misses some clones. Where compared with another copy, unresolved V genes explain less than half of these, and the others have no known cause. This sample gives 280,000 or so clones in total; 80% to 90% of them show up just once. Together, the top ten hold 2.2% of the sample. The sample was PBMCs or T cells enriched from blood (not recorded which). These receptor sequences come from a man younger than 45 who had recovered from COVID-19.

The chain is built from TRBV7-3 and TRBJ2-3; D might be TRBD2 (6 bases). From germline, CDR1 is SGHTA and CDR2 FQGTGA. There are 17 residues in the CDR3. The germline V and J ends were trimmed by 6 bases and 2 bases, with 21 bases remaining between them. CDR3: CASSSPLAGGPTDTQYF. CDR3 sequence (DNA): TGTGCCAGCAGTAGCCCTTTAGCAGGAGGGCCCACAGATACGCAGTATTTT.

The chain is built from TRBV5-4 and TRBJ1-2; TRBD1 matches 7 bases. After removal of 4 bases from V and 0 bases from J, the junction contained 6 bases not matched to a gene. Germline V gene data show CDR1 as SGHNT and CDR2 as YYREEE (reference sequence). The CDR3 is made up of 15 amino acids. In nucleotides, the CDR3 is TGTGCCAGCAGCCCCGAGACAGGGTCTAACTATGGCTACACCTTC. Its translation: CASSPETGSNYGYTF. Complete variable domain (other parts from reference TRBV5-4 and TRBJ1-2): ETGVTQSPTHLIKTRGQQVTLRCSSQSGHNTVSWYQQALGQGPQFIFQYYREEENGRGNFPPRFSGLQFPNYSSELNVNALELDDSALYLCASSPETGSNYGYTFGSGTRLTVV.

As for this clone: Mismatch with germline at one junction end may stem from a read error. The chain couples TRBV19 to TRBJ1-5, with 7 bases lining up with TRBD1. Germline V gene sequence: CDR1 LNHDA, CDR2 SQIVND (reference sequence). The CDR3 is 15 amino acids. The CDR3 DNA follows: TGTGCCAGTAGTATAGGACAGGGTGATAGCCAGCCTCAGCATTTT. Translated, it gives CASSIGQGDSQPQHF. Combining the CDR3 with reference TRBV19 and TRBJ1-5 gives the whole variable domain DGGITQSPKYLFRKEGQNVTLSCEQNLNHDAMYWYRQDPGQGLRLIYYSQIVNDFQKGDIAEGYSVSREKKESFPLTVTSAQKNPTAFYLCASSIGQGDSQPQHFGDGTRLSIL.

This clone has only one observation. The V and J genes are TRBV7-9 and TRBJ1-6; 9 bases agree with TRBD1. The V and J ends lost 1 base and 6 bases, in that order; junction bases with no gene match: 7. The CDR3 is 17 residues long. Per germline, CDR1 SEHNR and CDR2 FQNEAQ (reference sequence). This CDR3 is CASSLGTGGIRNSPLHF. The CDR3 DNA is TGTGCCAGCAGCTTAGGCACAGGGGGCATTCGTAATTCACCCCTCCACTTT.

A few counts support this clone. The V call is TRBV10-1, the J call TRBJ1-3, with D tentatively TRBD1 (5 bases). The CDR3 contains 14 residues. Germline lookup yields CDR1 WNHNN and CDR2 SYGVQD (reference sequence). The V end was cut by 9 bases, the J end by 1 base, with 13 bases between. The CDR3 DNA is TGCGCCAGGACGACAGACCAGTCTGGAAACACCATATATTTT. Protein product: CARTTDQSGNTIYF.

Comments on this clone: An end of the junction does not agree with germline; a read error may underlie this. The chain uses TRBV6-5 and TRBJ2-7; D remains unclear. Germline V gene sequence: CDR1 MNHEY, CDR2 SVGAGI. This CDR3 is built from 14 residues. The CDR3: CASSPPVGSHEQYF. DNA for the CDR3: TGTGCCAGCAGCCCCCCCGTGGGCTCCCACGAGCAGTACTTC.

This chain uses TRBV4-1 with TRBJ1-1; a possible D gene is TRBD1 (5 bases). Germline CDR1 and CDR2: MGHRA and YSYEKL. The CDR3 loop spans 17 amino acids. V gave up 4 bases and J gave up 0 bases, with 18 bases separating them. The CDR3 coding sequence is TGCGCCAGCAGCCTCGGGGGTTCGCGGGGAATGAACACTGAAGCTTTCTTT. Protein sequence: CASSLGGSRGMNTEAFF.

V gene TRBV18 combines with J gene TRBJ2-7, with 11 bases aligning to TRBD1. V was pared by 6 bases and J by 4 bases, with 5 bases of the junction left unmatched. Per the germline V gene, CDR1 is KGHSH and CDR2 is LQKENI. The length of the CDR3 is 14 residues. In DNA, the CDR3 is TGTGCCAGCTCTTCGGGACAGGGGGTTTACGAGCAGTACTTC. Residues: CASSSGQGVYEQYF.

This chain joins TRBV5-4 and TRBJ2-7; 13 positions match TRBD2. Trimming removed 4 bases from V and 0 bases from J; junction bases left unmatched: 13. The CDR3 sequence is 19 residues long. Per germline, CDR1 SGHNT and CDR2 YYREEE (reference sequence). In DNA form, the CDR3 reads TGTGCCAGCAGCGGCGAAAGACTAGCGGGGGGCCAAAGCTCCTACGAGCAGTACTTC. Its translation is CASSGERLAGGQSSYEQYF.

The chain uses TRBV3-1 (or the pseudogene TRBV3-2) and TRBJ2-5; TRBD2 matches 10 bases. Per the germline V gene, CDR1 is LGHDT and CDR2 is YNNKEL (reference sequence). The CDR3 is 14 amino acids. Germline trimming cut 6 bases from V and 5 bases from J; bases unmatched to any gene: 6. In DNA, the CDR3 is TGTGCCAGCAGTTGGCTAGCGGGGGAGGAGACCCAGTACTTC. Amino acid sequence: CASSWLAGEETQYF.

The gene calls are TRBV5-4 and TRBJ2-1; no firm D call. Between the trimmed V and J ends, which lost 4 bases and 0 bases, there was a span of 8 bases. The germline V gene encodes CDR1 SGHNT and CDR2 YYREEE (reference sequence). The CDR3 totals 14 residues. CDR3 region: CASSVTSSYNEQFF. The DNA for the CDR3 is TGTGCCAGCAGCGTAACGAGCTCCTACAATGAGCAGTTCTTC.

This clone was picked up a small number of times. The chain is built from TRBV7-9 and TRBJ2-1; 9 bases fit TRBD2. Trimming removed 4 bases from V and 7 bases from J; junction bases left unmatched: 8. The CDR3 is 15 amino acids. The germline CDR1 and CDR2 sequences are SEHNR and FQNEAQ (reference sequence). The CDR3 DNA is TGTGCCAGCAGCTGGAAACCGGGACTAGCAAATGAGCAGTTCTTC. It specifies CASSWKPGLANEQFF.

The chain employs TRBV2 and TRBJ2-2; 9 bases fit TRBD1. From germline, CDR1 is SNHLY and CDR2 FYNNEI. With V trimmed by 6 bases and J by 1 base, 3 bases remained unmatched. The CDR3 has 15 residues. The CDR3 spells CASRRTGVNTGELFF. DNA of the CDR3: TGTGCCAGCAGGAGGACAGGGGTGAACACCGGGGAGCTGTTTTTT.

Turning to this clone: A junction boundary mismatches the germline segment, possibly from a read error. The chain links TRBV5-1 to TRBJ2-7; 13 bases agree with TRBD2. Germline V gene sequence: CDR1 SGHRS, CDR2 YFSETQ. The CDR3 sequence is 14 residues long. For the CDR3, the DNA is TGCGCCAGCAGCGAGGGACTAGCGGGGTCGACGGGAAACTTC. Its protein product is CASSEGLAGSTGNF.

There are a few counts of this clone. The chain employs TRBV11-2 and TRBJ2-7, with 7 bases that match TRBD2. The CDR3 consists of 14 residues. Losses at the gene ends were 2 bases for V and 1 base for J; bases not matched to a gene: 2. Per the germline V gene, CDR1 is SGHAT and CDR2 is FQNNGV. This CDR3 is CASSLRGGSYEQYF. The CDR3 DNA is TGTGCCAGCAGCTTACGCGGGGGATCCTACGAGCAGTACTTC. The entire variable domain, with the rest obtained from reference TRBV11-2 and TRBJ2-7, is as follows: EAGVAQSPRYKIIEKRQSVAFWCNPISGHATLYWYQQILGQGPKLLIQFQNNGVVDDSQLPKDRFSAERLKGVDSTLKIQPAKLEDSAVYLCASSLRGGSYEQYFGPGTRLTVT.

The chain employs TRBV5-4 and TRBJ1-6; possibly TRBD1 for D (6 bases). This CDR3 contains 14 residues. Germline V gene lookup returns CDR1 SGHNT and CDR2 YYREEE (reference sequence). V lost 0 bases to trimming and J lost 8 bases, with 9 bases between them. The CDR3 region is CASSLAQGDSPLHF. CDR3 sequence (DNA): TGTGCCAGCAGCTTGGCACAGGGTGATTCACCCCTCCACTTT.

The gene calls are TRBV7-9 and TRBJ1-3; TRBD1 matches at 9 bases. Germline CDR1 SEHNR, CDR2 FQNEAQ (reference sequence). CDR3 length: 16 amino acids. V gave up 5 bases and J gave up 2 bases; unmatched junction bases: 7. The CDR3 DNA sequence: TGTGCCAGCAGCCCTTACTGGACAGGGGCTGGAAACACCATATATTTT. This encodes CASSPYWTGAGNTIYF.

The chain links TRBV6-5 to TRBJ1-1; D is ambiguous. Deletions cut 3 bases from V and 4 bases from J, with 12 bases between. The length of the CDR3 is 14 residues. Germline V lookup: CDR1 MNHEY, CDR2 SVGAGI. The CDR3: CASSYNGGITEAFF. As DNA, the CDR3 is TGTGCCAGCAGTTATAACGGAGGAATCACTGAAGCTTTCTTT.

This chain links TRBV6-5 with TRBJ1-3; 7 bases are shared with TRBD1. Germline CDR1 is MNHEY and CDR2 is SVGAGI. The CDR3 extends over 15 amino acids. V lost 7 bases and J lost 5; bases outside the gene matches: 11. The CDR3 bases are TGTGCCAGCACAAAGACAGGGACCTTCAGAAACACCATATATTTT. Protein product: CASTKTGTFRNTIYF.

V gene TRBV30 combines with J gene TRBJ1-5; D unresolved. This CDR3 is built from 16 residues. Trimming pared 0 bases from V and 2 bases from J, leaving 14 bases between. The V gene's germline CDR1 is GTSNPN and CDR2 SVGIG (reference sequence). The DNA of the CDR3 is TGTGCCTGGAGTGTTGATCGGGCGCGGGGCAATCAGCCCCAGCATTTT. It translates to CAWSVDRARGNQPQHF.

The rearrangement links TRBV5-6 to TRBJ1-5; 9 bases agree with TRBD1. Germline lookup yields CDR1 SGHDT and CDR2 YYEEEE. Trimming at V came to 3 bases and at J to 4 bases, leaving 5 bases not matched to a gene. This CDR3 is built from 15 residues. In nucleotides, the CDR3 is TGTGCCAGCAGCTACGGGACAGGGACAAATCAGCCCCAGCATTTT. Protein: CASSYGTGTNQPQHF. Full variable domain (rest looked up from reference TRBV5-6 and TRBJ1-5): DAGVTQSPTHLIKTRGQQVTLRCSPKSGHDTVSWYQQALGQGPQFIFQYYEEEERQRGNFPDRFSGHQFPNYSSELNVNALLLGDSALYLCASSYGTGTNQPQHFGDGTRLSIL.

CDR3 coding DNA: TGTGCCAGCAGCTGGGGGGACCGGAACCAGCCCCAGCATTTT. Its protein is CASSWGDRNQPQHF. This rearrangement joins TRBV7-2 to TRBJ1-5; maybe TRBD1 (5 bases). V was clipped by 4 bases and J by 7 bases, with 14 bases between them. Germline values: CDR1 SGHTA, CDR2 FQGNSA. The CDR3 has 14 amino acids. Filled out from reference TRBV7-2 and TRBJ1-5, the complete variable domain reads GAGVSQSPSNKVTEKGKDVELRCDPISGHTALYWYRQSLGQGLEFLIYFQGNSAPDKSGLPSDRFSAERTGGSVSTLTIQRTQQEDSAVYLCASSWGDRNQPQHFGDGTRLSIL.

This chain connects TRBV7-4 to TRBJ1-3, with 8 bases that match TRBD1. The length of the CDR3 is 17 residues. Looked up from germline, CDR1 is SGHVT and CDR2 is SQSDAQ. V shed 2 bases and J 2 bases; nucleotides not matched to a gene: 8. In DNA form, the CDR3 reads TGTGCCAGCAGCTTATCACCTCAGGGGGCGCCTGGAAACACCATATATTTT. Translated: CASSLSPQGAPGNTIYF.

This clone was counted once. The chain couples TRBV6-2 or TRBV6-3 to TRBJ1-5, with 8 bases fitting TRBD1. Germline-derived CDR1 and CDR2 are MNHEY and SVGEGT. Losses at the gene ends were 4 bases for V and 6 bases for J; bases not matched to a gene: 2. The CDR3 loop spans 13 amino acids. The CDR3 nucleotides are TGTGCCAGCAGTTCACAGGGGGGTCAGCCCCAGCATTTT. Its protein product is CASSSQGGQPQHF.

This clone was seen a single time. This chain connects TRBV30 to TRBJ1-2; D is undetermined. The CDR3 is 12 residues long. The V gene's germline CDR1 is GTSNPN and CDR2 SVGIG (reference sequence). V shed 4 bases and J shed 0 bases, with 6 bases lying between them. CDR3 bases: TGTGCCTGGACAGACTCTAACTATGGCTACACCTTC. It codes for CAWTDSNYGYTF.

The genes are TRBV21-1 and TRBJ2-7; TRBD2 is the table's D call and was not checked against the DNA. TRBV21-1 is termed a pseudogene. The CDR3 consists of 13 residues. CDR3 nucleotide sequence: TGTGCCAGCACTGGGAGGGTCTACTACGAGCAGTACTTC. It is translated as CASTGRVYYEQYF.

This chain's CDR3 is CASSPGQGISPLHF. In DNA, the CDR3 is TGTGCCAGCAGCCCGGGTCAGGGGATTTCACCCCTCCACTTT. The chain is built from TRBV3-1 (or the pseudogene TRBV3-2) and TRBJ1-6, with D maybe TRBD1 (6 bases). The CDR3 length is 14 residues. V dropped 4 bases and J dropped 9 bases, with 13 bases sitting between them. CDR1 is LGHDT and CDR2 is YNNKEL in the germline V gene (reference sequence).

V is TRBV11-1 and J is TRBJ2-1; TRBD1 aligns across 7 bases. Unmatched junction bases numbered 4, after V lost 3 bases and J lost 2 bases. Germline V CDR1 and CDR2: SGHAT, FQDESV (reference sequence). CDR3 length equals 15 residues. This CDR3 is CASSFRQGAYNEQFF. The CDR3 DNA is TGTGCCAGCAGCTTTAGGCAGGGGGCCTACAATGAGCAGTTCTTC.